The 16 T cell receptor beta chains below come from one sample, sequenced in a study of beta chain features in type 1 diabetes. Study-wide points: People with Type 1 diabetes carried modestly yet significantly shorter TCRB CDR3s in all four CD4+ subsets.

Their cognate antigens are unknown. Reverse transcription of all isolated RNA meant that expressed TCRB transcripts were sequenced. TCRdb's copy holds only in-frame clones and misses some; the assay was immunoSEQ multiplex PCR. The repertoire holds roughly 150,000 clones, with roughly 8% as singletons. Sequenced material: central memory CD4+ T cells from blood. These receptors originate from a man younger than 35 with type 1 diabetes.

The sample holds many counts of this clone. This rearrangement joins TRBV9 to TRBJ2-7; TRBD2 matches 13 bases. The CDR3 runs to 15 residues. The V segment lost 2 bases and the J segment 9 bases; nucleotides outside the gene matches: 8. CDR1 is SGDLS, CDR2 YYNGEE, per germline. The CDR3: CASSVGTSGTRRQYF. CDR3 nucleotide sequence: TGTGCCAGCAGCGTTGGGACTAGCGGGACCCGGAGGCAGTACTTC.

This clone was counted between two and nine times. This rearrangement joins TRBV5-1 to TRBJ1-6, with 8 nucleotides matching TRBD1. V dropped 4 bases and J dropped 6; count of bases not matched to a gene: 3. The CDR3 length is 14 residues. Germline V gene data show CDR1 as SGHRS and CDR2 as YFSETQ. CDR3 amino acids: CASSLDRGNSPLHF. CDR3 DNA: TGCGCCAGCAGCCTAGACAGGGGTAATTCACCCCTCCACTTT.

The chain is built from TRBV30 and TRBJ2-2, with a weak D call TRBD1 (6 bases). V lost 3 bases, J lost 6 bases, and 11 bases lay in between. The CDR3 is made up of 13 amino acids. The V gene's germline CDR1 is GTSNPN and CDR2 SVGIG (reference sequence). This CDR3 is CAWRQQGPGELFF. Here the CDR3 DNA reads TGTGCCTGGAGGCAACAGGGCCCCGGGGAGCTGTTTTTT.

This clone has a handful of counts. CDR3 nucleotides: TGTGCCAGCAGCTTAGTAGCGGGTGCCTACAATGAGCAGTTCTTC. It is translated as CASSLVAGAYNEQFF. V and J are TRBV7-9 and TRBJ2-1, with 7 bases identical to TRBD2. CDR3 length equals 15 residues. V lost 1 base to trimming and J lost 2 bases; unmatched junction nucleotides: 2. Germline-derived CDR1 and CDR2 are SEHNR and FQNEAQ (reference sequence).

The chain uses TRBV15 and TRBJ2-7; a possible D gene is TRBD1 (6 bases). Trimming stripped 3 bases from V and 7 bases from J, with 22 bases between. This CDR3 has 16 residues. CDR1 and CDR2 from the germline V gene are LNHNV and YYDKDF (reference sequence). CDR3: CATSSPTGWDRREQYF. CDR3 DNA sequence: TGTGCCACCAGCAGCCCAACAGGGTGGGATCGGCGGGAGCAGTACTTC.

This clone was seen a few times. The genes are TRBV6-5 and TRBJ2-6, with D unresolved. CDR3 length equals 16 residues. Germline values: CDR1 MNHEY, CDR2 SVGAGI. V shed 4 bases and J shed 0 bases, with 10 bases lying between them. This chain's CDR3 is CASSSWSTSGANVLTF. The CDR3 DNA follows: TGTGCCAGCAGTTCCTGGAGTACCTCTGGGGCCAACGTCCTGACTTTC.

This clone was recorded a few times. This rearrangement joins TRBV2 to TRBJ1-1; TRBD1 is a possible D gene (5 bases). The CDR3 loop spans 12 amino acids. Germline lookup yields CDR1 SNHLY and CDR2 FYNNEI. With 6 bases removed from V and 3 bases from J, the gap between germline ends came to 8 bases. CDR3 nucleotides: TGTGCCAGCAGGGAGACAGACACTGAAGCTTTCTTT. This codes for CASRETDTEAFF.

V and J are TRBV28 and TRBJ2-7, with 7 bases that match TRBD1. Trimming cost V 6 bases and J 0 bases; bases outside gene matches: 8. Per germline, CDR1 MDHEN and CDR2 SYDVKM. This CDR3 has 15 residues. This CDR3 reads CASRIGTDHSYEQYF. DNA for the CDR3: TGTGCCAGCAGGATCGGGACAGATCACTCCTACGAGCAGTACTTC. Complete variable domain (other parts from reference TRBV28 and TRBJ2-7): DVKVTQSSRYLVKRTGEKVFLECVQDMDHENMFWYRQDPGLGLRLIYFSYDVKMKEKGDIPEGYSVSREKKERFSLILESASTNQTSMYLCASRIGTDHSYEQYFGPGTRLTVT.

The V call is TRBV19, the J call TRBJ1-2; D may be TRBD1 (5 bases). The V end was cut by 3 bases, the J end by 8 bases, with 16 bases between. The germline V gene has CDR1 LNHDA and CDR2 SQIVND (reference sequence). The CDR3 loop spans 14 amino acids. The CDR3 spells CASSISQLEGGYTF. CDR3 sequence (DNA): TGTGCCAGTAGTATCTCCCAGTTGGAGGGGGGCTACACCTTC.

In regard to this clone: Its ends do not fully match the called genes, so a read error is possible. This chain connects TRBV13 to TRBJ1-4, with 7 bases matching TRBD1. The length of the CDR3 is 16 residues. In germline, CDR1 is PRHDT, CDR2 FYEKMQ (reference sequence). This CDR3 is CASSIGGPATNEKLFF. Here the CDR3 DNA reads TGTGCCAGCAGCATAGGGGGCCCTGCAACTAATGAAAAACTGTTTTTT.

In its sample, this clone was seen a few times. V gene TRBV5-7 combines with J gene TRBJ2-2, with D unresolved. TRBV5-7 is given ORF status, its function remaining uncertain. V dropped 0 bases and J dropped 5 bases, with 14 bases sitting between them. The CDR3 is made up of 16 amino acids. The CDR3: CASSLAWRKRTGELFF. In DNA form, the CDR3 reads TGTGCCAGCAGCTTGGCTTGGCGCAAGAGGACCGGGGAGCTGTTTTTT.

This clone turned up a few times. V gene TRBV7-6 combines with J gene TRBJ2-2; 7 nucleotides align to TRBD2. With 5 bases clipped from V and 4 bases from J, the junction kept 7 bases outside the gene matches. The CDR3 loop spans 15 amino acids. Germline V CDR1 and CDR2: SGHVS, FNYEAQ. The CDR3 bases are TGTGCCAGCAGCCGTTGGGAGGGTGTCACCGGGGAGCTGTTTTTT. Translating it yields CASSRWEGVTGELFF.

The chain carries TRBV7-9 and TRBJ2-7; perhaps TRBD2 as D (5 bases). The CDR3 has 16 residues. Trimming shortened V by 4 bases and J by 1 base, and 17 bases separated the two germline ends. The V gene's germline CDR1 is SEHNR and CDR2 FQNEAQ (reference sequence). This CDR3 reads CASSSLGGLGSYEQYF. CDR3 in DNA: TGTGCCAGCAGCTCCCTAGGCGGGCTCGGGTCCTACGAGCAGTACTTC.

In this sample, this clone turned up a few times. The V and J genes are TRBV6-6 and TRBJ2-6, with 10 bases identical to TRBD1. J was trimmed by 0 bases and V by 8 bases; bases with no gene match: 1. The germline V gene encodes CDR1 MNHNY and CDR2 SVGAGI (reference sequence). There are 15 residues in the CDR3. CDR3 in amino acids: CASGTGDSGANVLTF. CDR3 coding DNA: TGTGCCAGCGGGACAGGGGACTCTGGGGCCAACGTCCTGACTTTC.

The chain joins TRBV7-9 to TRBJ1-4, with 7 positions matching TRBD1. The CDR3 contains 16 residues. The V gene end was trimmed by 3 bases and the J gene end by 8 bases; junction bases not matched to a gene: 12. CDR1 is SEHNR and CDR2 is FQNEAQ in the germline V gene (reference sequence). The CDR3 reads CASSFGVSGGREKLFF. CDR3 nucleotides: TGTGCCAGCAGCTTTGGCGTGTCAGGGGGTCGAGAAAAACTGTTTTTT. The variable domain in full, with the rest retrieved from reference TRBV7-9 and TRBJ1-4, is DTGVSQNPRHKITKRGQNVTFRCDPISEHNRLYWYRQTLGQGPEFLTYFQNEAQLEKSRLLSDRFSAERPKGSFSTLEIQRTEQGDSAMYLCASSFGVSGGREKLFFGSGTQLSVL.

The CDR3 loop is CASSSTGLEETQYF. CDR3 bases: TGTGCCAGCAGCTCGACAGGGTTGGAAGAGACCCAGTACTTC. The chain employs TRBV7-2 and TRBJ2-5, with 7 nucleotides matching TRBD1. The V and J ends lost 4 bases and 3 bases, in that order; junction bases with no gene match: 5. The CDR3 is made up of 14 amino acids. Germline V lookup: CDR1 SGHTA, CDR2 FQGNSA. Variable domain in full (rest from reference TRBV7-2 and TRBJ2-5): GAGVSQSPSNKVTEKGKDVELRCDPISGHTALYWYRQSLGQGLEFLIYFQGNSAPDKSGLPSDRFSAERTGGSVSTLTIQRTQQEDSAVYLCASSSTGLEETQYFGPGTRLLVL.